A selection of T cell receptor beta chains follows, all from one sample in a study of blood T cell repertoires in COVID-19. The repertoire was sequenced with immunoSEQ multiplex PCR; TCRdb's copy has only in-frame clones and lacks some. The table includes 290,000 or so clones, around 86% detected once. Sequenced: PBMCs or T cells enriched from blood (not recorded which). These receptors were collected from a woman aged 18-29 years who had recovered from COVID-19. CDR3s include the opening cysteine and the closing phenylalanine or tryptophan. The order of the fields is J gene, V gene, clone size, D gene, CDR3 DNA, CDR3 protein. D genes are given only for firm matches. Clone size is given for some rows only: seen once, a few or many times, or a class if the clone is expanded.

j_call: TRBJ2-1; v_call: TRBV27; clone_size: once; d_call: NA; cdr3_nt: TGTGCCAGCAGACAACAGGGAAATGAGCAGTTCTTC; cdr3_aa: CASRQQGNEQFF
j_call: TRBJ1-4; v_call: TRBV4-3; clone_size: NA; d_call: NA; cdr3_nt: TGCGCCAGCAGCCAAGGGCAGGGGCCGAATGAAAAACTGTTTTTT; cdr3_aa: CASSQGQGPNEKLFF
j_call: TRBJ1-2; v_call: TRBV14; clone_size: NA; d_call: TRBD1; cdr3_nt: TGTGCCAGCAGCCCGGACAGGGGCTATGGCTACACCTTC; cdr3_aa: CASSPDRGYGYTF
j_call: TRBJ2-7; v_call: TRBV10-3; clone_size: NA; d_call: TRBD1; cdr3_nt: TGTGCCACCGAAGACAACAGGGGGCGGGGTGAGCAGTACTTC; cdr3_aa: CATEDNRGRGEQYF
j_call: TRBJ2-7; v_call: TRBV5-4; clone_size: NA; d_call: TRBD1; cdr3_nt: TGTGCCAGCAGCTGGGGACAGGGAGAAGGGTACGAGCAGTACTTC; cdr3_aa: CASSWGQGEGYEQYF
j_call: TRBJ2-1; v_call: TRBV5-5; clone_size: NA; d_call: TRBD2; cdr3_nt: TGTGCCAGCAGGCTGGGACTAGCGAGTTACAATGAGCAGTTCTTC; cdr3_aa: CASRLGLASYNEQFF
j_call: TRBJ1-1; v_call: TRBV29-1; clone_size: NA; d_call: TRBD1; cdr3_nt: TGCAGCGTGGGACAGGGACACACTGAAGCTTTCTTT; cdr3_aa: CSVGQGHTEAFF
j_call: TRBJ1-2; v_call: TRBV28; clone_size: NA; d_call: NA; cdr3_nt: TGTGCCAGCAGTCCCGCCGGGATTGGCTACACCTTC; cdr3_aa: CASSPAGIGYTF
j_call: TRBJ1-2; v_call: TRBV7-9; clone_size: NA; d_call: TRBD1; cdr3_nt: TGTGCCAGCAGCTTCACGGGCCAGGGGGATAACTATGGCTACACCTTC; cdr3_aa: CASSFTGQGDNYGYTF
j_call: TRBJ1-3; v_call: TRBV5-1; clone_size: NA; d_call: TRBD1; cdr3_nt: TGCGCCAGTTCAACAGGGGAGCCTGGAAACACCATATATTTT; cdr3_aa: CASSTGEPGNTIYF
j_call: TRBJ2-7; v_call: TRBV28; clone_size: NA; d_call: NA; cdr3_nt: TGTGCCAGCAGGAGAGTAGCGTCTGCCTACGAGCAGTACTTC; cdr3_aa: CASRRVASAYEQYF
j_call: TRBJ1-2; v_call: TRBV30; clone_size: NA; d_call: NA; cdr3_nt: TGTGCCTGGAGTGTACTCGCACAGGGAAATGGCTACACCTTC; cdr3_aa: CAWSVLAQGNGYTF
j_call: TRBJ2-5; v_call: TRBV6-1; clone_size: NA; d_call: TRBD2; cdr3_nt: TGTGCCAGCAGTGAAAGCGGGGCAGGGAGTGCTTATCAAGAGACCCAGTACTTC; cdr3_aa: CASSESGAGSAYQETQYF
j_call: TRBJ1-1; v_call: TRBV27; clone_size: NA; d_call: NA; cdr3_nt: TGTGCCAGCAGTTTTGCCAGTCGGAACACTGAAGCTTTCTTT; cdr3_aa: CASSFASRNTEAFF
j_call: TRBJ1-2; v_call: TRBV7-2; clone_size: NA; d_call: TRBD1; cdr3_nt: TGTGCCAGCGGATGGGACAGGGAGAACTATGGCTACACCTTC; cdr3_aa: CASGWDRENYGYTF
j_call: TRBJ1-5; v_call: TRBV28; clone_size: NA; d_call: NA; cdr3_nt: TGTGCCAGCAGAAGCAGGGGCCCAAGCAATCAGCCCCAGCATTTT; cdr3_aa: CASRSRGPSNQPQHF
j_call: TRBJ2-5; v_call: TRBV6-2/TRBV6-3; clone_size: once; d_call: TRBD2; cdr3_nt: TGTGCCAGCGGCCGGCGTGGGACTAGCGGGAGAAAGGGTTCAGAGACCCAGTACTTC; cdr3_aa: CASGRRGTSGRKGSETQYF
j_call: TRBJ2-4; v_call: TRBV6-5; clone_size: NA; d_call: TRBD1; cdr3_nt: TGTGCCAGCAGCCCAACCCGGACAGGGGGCAACATTCAGTACTTC; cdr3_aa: CASSPTRTGGNIQYF
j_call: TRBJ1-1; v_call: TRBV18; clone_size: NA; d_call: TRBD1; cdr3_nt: TGTGCCAGCTCACCGGGACAGGGGAACACTGAAGCTTTCTTT; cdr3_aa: CASSPGQGNTEAFF
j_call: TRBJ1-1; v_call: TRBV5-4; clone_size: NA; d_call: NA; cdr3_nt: TGTGCCAGCAGCCCGGGAGGGCCAGGGATGAACACTGAAGCTTTCTTT; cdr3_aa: CASSPGGPGMNTEAFF
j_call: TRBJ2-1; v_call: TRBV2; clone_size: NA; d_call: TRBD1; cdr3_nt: TGTGCCAGCAGGAACGAGGAGACAGGGTACAATGAGCAGTTCTTC; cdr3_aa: CASRNEETGYNEQFF
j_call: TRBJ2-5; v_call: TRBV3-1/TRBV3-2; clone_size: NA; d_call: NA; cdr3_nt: TGTGCCAGCAGCCAAGAAAGTGGAGTTCAAGAGACCCAGTACTTC; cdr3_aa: CASSQESGVQETQYF
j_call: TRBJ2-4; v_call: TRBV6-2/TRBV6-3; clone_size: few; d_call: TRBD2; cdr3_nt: TGTGCCAGCAGTTCACCTGGGACTAGCGGGAGGGCCGAGTCCAAAAACATTCAGTACTTC; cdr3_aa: CASSSPGTSGRAESKNIQYF
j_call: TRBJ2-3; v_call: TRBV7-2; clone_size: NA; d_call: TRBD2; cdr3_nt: TGTGCCAGCAGGGAGCCGGGACTAGTAACAGATACGCAGTATTTT; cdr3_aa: CASREPGLVTDTQYF
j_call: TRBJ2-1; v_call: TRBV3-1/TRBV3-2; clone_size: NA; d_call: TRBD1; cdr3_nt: TGTGCCAGCAGCCCCCCGCGGACAGGGAGCTCCTACAATGAGCAGTTCTTC; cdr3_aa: CASSPPRTGSSYNEQFF
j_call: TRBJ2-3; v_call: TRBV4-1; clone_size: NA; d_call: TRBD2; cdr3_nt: TGCGCCAGCAGCCAGTCCAGGAGCGGGGGAACCGGTAGCACAGATACGCAGTATTTT; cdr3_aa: CASSQSRSGGTGSTDTQYF
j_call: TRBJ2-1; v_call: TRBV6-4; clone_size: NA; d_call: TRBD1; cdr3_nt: TGTGCCAGCAGCGGGACAGGGGGCTCCTACAATGAGCAGTTCTTC; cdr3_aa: CASSGTGGSYNEQFF
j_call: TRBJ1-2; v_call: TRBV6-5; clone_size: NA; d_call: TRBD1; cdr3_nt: TGTGCCAGCAGTTACGGGGACAGATATGGCTACACCTTC; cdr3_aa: CASSYGDRYGYTF
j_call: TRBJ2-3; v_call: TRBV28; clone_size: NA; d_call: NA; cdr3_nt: TGTGCCAGCAGTTTATCGTCATGGGGGCTAACTTACACAGATACGCAGTATTTT; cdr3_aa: CASSLSSWGLTYTDTQYF
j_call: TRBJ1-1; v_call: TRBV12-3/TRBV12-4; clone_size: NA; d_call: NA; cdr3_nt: TGTGCCAGCAGTCTCGAGCGGACTGAAGCTTTCTTT; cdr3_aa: CASSLERTEAFF
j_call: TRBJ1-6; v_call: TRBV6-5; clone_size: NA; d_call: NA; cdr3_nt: TGTGCCAGCAGTTCGACGGGTAATTCACCCCTCCACTTT; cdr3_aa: CASSSTGNSPLHF
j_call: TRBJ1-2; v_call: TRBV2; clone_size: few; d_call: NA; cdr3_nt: TGTGCCAGCAGATACGACAGAAACTATGGCTACACCTTC; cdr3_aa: CASRYDRNYGYTF
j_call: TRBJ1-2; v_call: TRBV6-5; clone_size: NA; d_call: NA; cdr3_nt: TGTGCCAGCAGCGTCTGGGACATGGCTAAGGGCTACACCTTC; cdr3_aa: CASSVWDMAKGYTF
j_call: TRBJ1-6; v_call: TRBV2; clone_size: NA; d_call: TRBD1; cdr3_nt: TGTGCCAGCAGTGCCGGGACAGGGGGTAGATCACCCCTCCACTTT; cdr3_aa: CASSAGTGGRSPLHF
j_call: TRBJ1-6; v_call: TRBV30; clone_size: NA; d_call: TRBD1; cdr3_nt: TGTGCCTGGAGTGACCACAGGGGGGGGCCCCTCCACTTT; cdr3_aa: CAWSDHRGGPLHF
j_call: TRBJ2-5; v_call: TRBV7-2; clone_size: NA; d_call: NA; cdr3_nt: TGTGCCAGCAGCTTAGTCGGGGGATCCCAAGAGACCCAGTACTTC; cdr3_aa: CASSLVGGSQETQYF
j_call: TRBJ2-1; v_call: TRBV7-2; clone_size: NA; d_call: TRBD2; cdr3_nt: TGTGCCAGCAGCACACAGCGGGATTACAATGAGCAGTTCTTC; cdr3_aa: CASSTQRDYNEQFF
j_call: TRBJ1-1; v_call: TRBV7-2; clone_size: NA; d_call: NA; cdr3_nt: TGTGCCAGCAGCTTATGGGGGCCGAACACTGAAGCTTTCTTT; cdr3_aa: CASSLWGPNTEAFF
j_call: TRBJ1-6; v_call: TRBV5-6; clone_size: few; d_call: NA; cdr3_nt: TGTGCCAGCAGCTTGGACAGGCTTTCACCCCTCCACTTT; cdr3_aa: CASSLDRLSPLHF
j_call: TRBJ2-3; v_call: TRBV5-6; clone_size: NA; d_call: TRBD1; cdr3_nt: TGTGCCAGCAGCTTCATTACAGGGGGCACAGATACGCAGTATTTT; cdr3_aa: CASSFITGGTDTQYF
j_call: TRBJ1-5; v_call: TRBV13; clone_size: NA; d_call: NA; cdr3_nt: TGTGCCAGCAGCTTAGGTACAGGAGTTCAGCCCCAGCATTTT; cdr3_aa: CASSLGTGVQPQHF
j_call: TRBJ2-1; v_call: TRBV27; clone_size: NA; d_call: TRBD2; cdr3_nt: TGTGCCAGCAGCCTATACGGCCGGAGCGGGAGGGCCCAAAATGAGCAGTTCTTC; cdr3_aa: CASSLYGRSGRAQNEQFF
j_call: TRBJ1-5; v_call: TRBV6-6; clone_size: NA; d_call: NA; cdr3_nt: TGTGCCAGCAGCCCGCAGGGGATCATGAGCAATCAGCCCCAGCATTTT; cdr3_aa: CASSPQGIMSNQPQHF
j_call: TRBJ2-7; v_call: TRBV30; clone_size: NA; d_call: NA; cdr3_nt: TGTGCCTGGAGTGTACTTGGGCAGAGCTACGAGCAGTACTTC; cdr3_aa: CAWSVLGQSYEQYF
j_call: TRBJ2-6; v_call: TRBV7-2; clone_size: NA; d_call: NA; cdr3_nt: TGTGCCAGCAGCTTAGTTCAGGGCTCTGGGGCCAACGTCCTGACTTTC; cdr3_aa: CASSLVQGSGANVLTF
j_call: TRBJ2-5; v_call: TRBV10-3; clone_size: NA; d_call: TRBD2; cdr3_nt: TGTGCCATCAGTGAGTCCGGGAGGGCCTGGGAGACCCAGTACTTC; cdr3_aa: CAISESGRAWETQYF
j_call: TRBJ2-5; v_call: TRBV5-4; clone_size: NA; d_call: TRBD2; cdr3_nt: TGTGCCAGCAGCTTGGCCGGGCGGGGGGGCTCAGAGACCCAGTACTTC; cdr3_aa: CASSLAGRGGSETQYF
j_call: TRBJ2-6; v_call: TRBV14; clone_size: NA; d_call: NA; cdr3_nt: TGTGCCAGCAGCCAAGCTACCCCAGGGCCTGGGGCCAACGTCCTGACTTTC; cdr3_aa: CASSQATPGPGANVLTF